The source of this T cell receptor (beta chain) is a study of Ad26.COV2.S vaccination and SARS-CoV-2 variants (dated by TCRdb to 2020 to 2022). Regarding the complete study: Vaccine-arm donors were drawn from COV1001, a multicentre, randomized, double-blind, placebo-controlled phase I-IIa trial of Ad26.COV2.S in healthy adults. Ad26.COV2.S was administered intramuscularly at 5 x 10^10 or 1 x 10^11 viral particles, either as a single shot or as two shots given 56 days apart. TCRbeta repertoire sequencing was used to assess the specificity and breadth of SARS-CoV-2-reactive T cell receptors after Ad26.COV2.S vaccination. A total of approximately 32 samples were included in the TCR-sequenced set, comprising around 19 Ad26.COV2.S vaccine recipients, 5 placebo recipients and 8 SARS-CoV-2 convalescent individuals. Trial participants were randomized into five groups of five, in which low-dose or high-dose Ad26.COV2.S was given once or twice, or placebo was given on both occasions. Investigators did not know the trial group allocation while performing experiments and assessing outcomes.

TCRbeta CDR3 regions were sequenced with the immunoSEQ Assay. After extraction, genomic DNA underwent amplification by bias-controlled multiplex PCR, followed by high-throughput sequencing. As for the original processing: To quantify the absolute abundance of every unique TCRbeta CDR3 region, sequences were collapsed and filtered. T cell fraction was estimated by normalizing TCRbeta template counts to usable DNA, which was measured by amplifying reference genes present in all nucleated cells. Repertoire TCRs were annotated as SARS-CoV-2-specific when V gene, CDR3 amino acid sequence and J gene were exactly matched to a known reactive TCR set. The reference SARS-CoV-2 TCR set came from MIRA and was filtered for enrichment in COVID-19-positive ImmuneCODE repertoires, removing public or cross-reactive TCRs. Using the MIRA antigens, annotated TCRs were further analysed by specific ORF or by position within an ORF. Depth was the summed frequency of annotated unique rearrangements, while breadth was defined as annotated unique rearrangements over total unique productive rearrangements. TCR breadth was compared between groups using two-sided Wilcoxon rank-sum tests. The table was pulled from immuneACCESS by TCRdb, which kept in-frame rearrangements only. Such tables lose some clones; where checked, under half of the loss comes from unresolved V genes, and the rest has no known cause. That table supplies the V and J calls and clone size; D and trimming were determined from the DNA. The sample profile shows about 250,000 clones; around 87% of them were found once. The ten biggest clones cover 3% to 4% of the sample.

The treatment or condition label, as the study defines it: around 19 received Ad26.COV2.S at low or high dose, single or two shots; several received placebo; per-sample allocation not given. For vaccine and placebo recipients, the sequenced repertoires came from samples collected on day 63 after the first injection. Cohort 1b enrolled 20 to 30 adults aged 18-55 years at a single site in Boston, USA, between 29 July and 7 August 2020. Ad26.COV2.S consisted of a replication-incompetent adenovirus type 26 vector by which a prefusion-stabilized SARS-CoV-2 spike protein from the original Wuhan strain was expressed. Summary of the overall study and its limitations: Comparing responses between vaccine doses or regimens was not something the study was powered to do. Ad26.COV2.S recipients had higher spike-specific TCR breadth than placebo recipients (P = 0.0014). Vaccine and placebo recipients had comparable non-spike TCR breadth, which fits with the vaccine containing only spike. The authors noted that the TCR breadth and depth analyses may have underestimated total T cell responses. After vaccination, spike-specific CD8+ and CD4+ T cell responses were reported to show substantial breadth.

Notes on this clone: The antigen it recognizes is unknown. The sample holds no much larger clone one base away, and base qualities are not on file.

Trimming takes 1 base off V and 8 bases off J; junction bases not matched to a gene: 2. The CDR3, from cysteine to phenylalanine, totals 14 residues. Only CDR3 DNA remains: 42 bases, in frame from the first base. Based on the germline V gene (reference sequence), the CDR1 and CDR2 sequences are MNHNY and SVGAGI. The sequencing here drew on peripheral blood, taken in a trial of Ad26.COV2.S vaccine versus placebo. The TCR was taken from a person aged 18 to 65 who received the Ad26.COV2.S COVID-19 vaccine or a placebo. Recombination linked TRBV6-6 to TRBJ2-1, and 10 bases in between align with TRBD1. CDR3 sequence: CASSYWDRGDEQFF. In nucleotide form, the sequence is TGTGCCAGCAGTTACTGGGACAGGGGCGATGAGCAGTTCTTC.